This TCR beta chain was retrieved from a study of CD8+CD57+ T cells in acquired aplastic anemia. Study-wide context: Sorted CD4+ and CD8+ cells yielded DNA averaging roughly 3.3 ug.

CDR3 length: 16 residues. Germline-derived CDR1 and CDR2 are SNHLY and FYNNEI. The V gene end was trimmed by 4 bases and the J gene end by 1 base; junction bases not matched to a gene: 10. This clonotype was detected many times. Genomic DNA, serving as template, underwent TCR beta VDJ and CDR3 profiling. One entry per CDR3 protein results from TCRdb running MiXCR on the reads. The sample consists of roughly 200,000 distinct CDR3 sequences, roughly 57% of them appearing once. The material sequenced was sorted CD4+, CD8+, or CD8+CD57+ T cells (not recorded which) from PBMCs. The chain employs TRBV2 and TRBJ2-7, with 7 bases lining up with TRBD1. The source of this sequence is a human donor in good health. This chain's CDR3 is CASSVRRDRLSYEQYF. CDR3 nucleotides: TGTGCCAGCAGTGTTCGCCGGGACAGACTATCCTACGAGCAGTACTTC.